This TCR beta chain was retrieved from a study of T cell responses to AZD1222 COVID-19 vaccine (dated by TCRdb to 2020 to 2022). Describing the broader study: AZD1222 recipients with second doses at about 4 weeks or about 12 weeks were pooled, because spike-specific TCR depth and breadth did not differ between schedules. TCR sequencing covered roughly 230 trial participants: about 210 given two doses of AZD1222 and 26 given two doses of MenACWY control vaccine. Trial participants were enrolled into age subgroups of 18-55, 56-69 and 70-plus years, which contained roughly 140, 27 and 60 TCR-sequenced participants, respectively.

On this clone itself: The antigen it recognizes is unknown. There are no base qualities to consult, and no much larger clone falls within one base.

The CDR3 regions of human TCRbeta chains were analyzed by immunosequencing. Under the source paper's analysis protocol: Repertoire TCRs were matched against a reference library of SARS-CoV-2-specific TCRs generated with the MIRA antigen-specificity platform. Breadth was defined as the fraction of unique TCRs that were SARS-CoV-2-associated. Depth was defined as the fraction of total T cells that were SARS-CoV-2-associated. Using the MIRA data, every spike-specific TCR was mapped to the spike region that the TCR reacted to and assigned to either a CD4 or a CD8 class. Log10-transformed breadth and depth values were compared by one-way ANOVA with Sidak's multiple comparisons tests. TCRdb re-hosts the immuneACCESS table, in-frame sequences only. Its copies lack some clones; in the studies checked, an unresolved V gene accounts for under half of them, and the cause for the rest is not known. Clone size and V and J calls were adopted from that table, with D and trimming inferred from the DNA. The sample table lists 130,000 or so clones, around 87% of them with a count of one. The ten top clones hold around 3.1% of the sample.

The junction carries 11 bases between V and J, which are trimmed by 4 bases and 7 bases respectively. The CDR3 sequence holds 13 residues, the cysteine and phenylalanine included. Only CDR3 DNA is held: 39 bases, read in frame from base 1. Based on the germline V gene (reference sequence), the CDR1 and CDR2 sequences are PRHDT and FYEKMQ. Per the publication, the time point label means: baseline before first vaccination. Vaccinee samples were obtained from the UK trials COV001 and COV002, which included a single-blind randomized controlled phase 2/3 trial of AZD1222 (ChAdOx1 nCoV-19) in healthy adults. For TCRbeta chain sequencing, PBMC samples from trial participants were taken at day 0 and at day 28 after the second dose. Results and caveats for the whole study, not just this receptor: Most participants were white British and females outnumbered males, and the authors suggested that clonal diversity may have been underestimated. The vaccine-associated CD4 TCRs covered the entire spike protein, and the dominant responses fell in regions 160-218 and 743-854. After two AZD1222 doses, spike-specific TCR breadth and depth were significantly higher than at day 0 and than in MenACWY recipients. Conclusions about previously exposed vaccinees are limited because only five to seven AZD1222 recipients were SARS-CoV-2 seropositive at baseline. Epitopes outside the regions mutated in the B.1.351 and B.1.1.7 variants were reportedly recognized by nearly half of the unique spike-specific TCRs. The 56-69-year group was small, and its depth increase did not reach significance, likely because of low power. Because no samples from the day 14 peak response were available, repertoires could be characterized only after the peak T cell response.

This sample comprised peripheral blood, obtained on day 0 of AZD1222 vaccination. This receptor was obtained from an adult in good health. The chain links TRBV13 with TRBJ2-1, with a weak D call of TRBD1 (8 bases match). The nucleotides read TGTGCCAGCAGCTACAGGGGGGGGAATGAGCAGTTCTTC. Translated, it reads CASSYRGGNEQFF.